This T cell receptor beta chain was documented in a study of blood T cell repertoires in COVID-19. Repertoires were generated with immunoSEQ multiplex PCR, while TCRdb's copy carries only in-frame clones and drops some. The table lists around 300,000 clones, under 90% of them singletons, with less than 2% in the top ten. The table lists this clone with a count of one. The CDR3 length is 14 residues. Germline assignment: CDR1 SGHRS and CDR2 YFSETQ. V gave up 4 bases and J gave up 4 bases; unmatched junction bases: 6. The sequence derives from an older woman who had recovered from COVID-19. Input material: PBMCs or T cells enriched from blood (not recorded which). The chain links TRBV5-1 to TRBJ1-1; TRBD1 matches 8 bases. CDR3 sequence: CASSRQGALTEAFF. The CDR3 DNA reads as TGCGCCAGCAGCAGGCAGGGGGCCCTCACTGAAGCTTTCTTT.